This T cell receptor beta chain was sequenced in a study of cytotoxic CD8 clonotypes in ibrutinib-treated CLL listed by TCRdb under 2021. Background for the entire study: The cohort included roughly 15 treatment-naive and fewer than 12 relapsed/refractory patients; some 18 were IGHV unmutated. Partial responses were observed in around 25 patients and complete responses in 2; after a median follow-up of 68 months, remission was maintained in 14 patients and progression was observed in roughly twelve. The response samples were drawn at a median of approximately 12 months into treatment, with a range of about 6 to 40 months. On average, each sample had roughly 260,000 productive templates and approximately 100,000 productive rearrangements. Of the approximately 87 people in the trial, approximately 24 had longitudinal samples available. Cryopreserved peripheral blood mononuclear cells were collected before treatment, at response, and at either disease progression or sustained remission. Patients were still on ibrutinib when every remission and progressive disease sample was collected. General findings and caveats noted by the study authors: Lymph node repertoires were not examined, and the timing of sampling was not matched between patients in sustained remission and those whose disease progressed. At ibrutinib response clonality went up, during sustained remission it held steady, and at progression it dropped back toward baseline. Baseline clonality was found to be higher than that of age-matched healthy donors and was strongly correlated with circulating CD8+ T-cell counts. Public clonotypes were found to be uncommon and were observed to contract or remain stable during treatment; the increase in clonality was shown to reflect expansion of private clonotypes at ibrutinib response.

Regarding this clone: It lacks a known antigen. No much larger clonotype is one base removed from it; base qualities were not supplied. The sample has other DNA sequences that encode this CDR3 too.

Per the germline V gene, SGHRS is the CDR1 and YFSETQ is the CDR2. The CDR3 starts with the cysteine, ends with the phenylalanine, and has 12 residues. The DNA shown is the 36-base CDR3, in frame from base 1. V is reduced by 4 bases and J by 1 base, leaving a spacing of 5 bases between them. What the time point label conveys for this sample: progressive disease on ibrutinib. Roughly 1.8 micrograms of genomic DNA were extracted from cryopreserved PBMCs for TCR beta library preparation. Longitudinal blood samples from CLL patients on ibrutinib monotherapy were analyzed using high-throughput TCR beta sequencing. The patients were enrolled in a single-center, open-label phase 2 trial of ibrutinib monotherapy. Each clonotype received, on average, 10x coverage in deep resolution sequencing performed on a MiSeq, where the target depth lay between 1 in 1 million and 1 in 200,000 T cells. TCR beta libraries were generated with the immunoSEQ hsTCRB Kit. In the original analysis: The data were analyzed with ImmunoSEQ Analyzer and ImmunoSEQ Data Assistant, and V, D and J gene assignments followed IMGT definitions. Clonality, which ranges from 0 to 1, was calculated by subtracting the normalized Shannon entropy of productive rearrangement frequencies from one. Only overrepresented clonotypes making up at least 0.05% of each patient's repertoire were included in the public clonotype analysis. Thirteen age-matched healthy donor repertoires from immuneACCESS served as clonality controls. The source is immuneACCESS, and TCRdb retained only in-frame sequences with V and J called. Part of the clones is not carried over; for the studies checked, unresolved V genes explain less than half of this, and the remainder is unexplained. D and trimming were read from the DNA, whereas the V and J calls and clone size are those reported in that table. In this sample the table shows approximately 160,000 clones, roughly 88% of which occur a single time. Around 3.1% of the sample comes from the top ten.

The chain uses TRBV5-1 and TRBJ1-1, with no D gene named confidently. This sample comprised PBMCs, obtained at disease progression, from a patient treated with ibrutinib. This receptor was identified in a human donor with chronic lymphocytic leukemia. CDR3 loop: CASSLQNTEAFF. The DNA sequence is as follows: TGCGCCAGCAGCCTGCAGAACACTGAAGCTTTCTTT.